The clone carrying this T cell receptor beta chain was recorded a few times. The record originates from a study of blood T cell repertoires in COVID-19. Study-wide background: Sites across the United States, Italy and Spain contributed samples from acute and convalescent COVID-19. T cells, B-cell-depleted T cells, or PBMCs provided the cDNA or gDNA that served as material.

Trimming cost V 2 bases and J 8 bases; bases outside gene matches: 1. This CDR3 is 12 amino acids long. Germline V lookup: CDR1 MNHNS, CDR2 SASEGT. Authors' data handling: Reference gene primers were amplified, and this amplification served to estimate nucleated cell counts. Data came from immunoSEQ multiplex PCR; TCRdb stores just in-frame clones and leaves some out. V and J calls and clone size come straight from that table; D and trimming were deduced from the DNA. The sample shows tens of thousands of clones, just under 85% of them seen only once. This TCR was recovered from a woman aged 55-69 years with acute or convalescent COVID-19. V and J are TRBV6-1 and TRBJ1-1; TRBD1 matches at 8 bases. Material for sequencing was peripheral blood. The DNA of the CDR3 is TGTGCCAGCAGTGAATGGACAGGGGAAGCTTTCTTT. This gives the protein CASSEWTGEAFF.